The next 22 T cell receptor beta chains were all read from a single sample in a study of PD-1 blockade in mismatch repair-deficient tumors (dated by TCRdb to the late 2010s). Library preparation used the immunoSEQ multiplex PCR assay. In its TCRdb copy, this immuneACCESS table keeps in-frame sequences only and misses some clones. Where compared with another copy, unresolved V genes explain less than half of these, and the others have no known cause. The sample yields some 97,000 clones; over 65% were counted once. The biggest ten clones account for roughly 6.3% of the sample. Sample: peripheral blood, taken approximately 36 weeks after starting pembrolizumab. These receptors came from an adult with mismatch repair-deficient cancer.

The chain joins TRBV7-2 to TRBJ2-3; the D is unclear. Germline-derived CDR1 and CDR2 are SGHTA and FQGNSA. With 3 bases removed from V and 2 bases from J, the gap between germline ends came to 18 bases. CDR3 length: 17 amino acids. The CDR3 bases are TGTGCCAGCAGCTTTACCTTGACGACTGGTTACACAGATACGCAGTATTTT. Its protein product is CASSFTLTTGYTDTQYF.

This clone was picked up one time. The rearrangement links TRBV28 to TRBJ1-1; D is perhaps TRBD1 (5 bases). The CDR3 length is 15 residues. With 4 bases removed from V and 1 base from J, the gap between germline ends came to 13 bases. Germline V CDR1 and CDR2: MDHEN, SYDVKM. Written as DNA, the CDR3 is TGTGCCAGCAGTTCCTTAAGGGGTTCGAACACTGAAGCTTTCTTT. Amino acid sequence: CASSSLRGSNTEAFF.

The chain links TRBV11-3 to TRBJ2-5; 9 bases are shared with TRBD2. This CDR3 comprises 14 residues. V was pared by 6 bases and J by 7 bases, with 9 bases of the junction left unmatched. Germline V gene lookup returns CDR1 SGHNT and CDR2 YENEEA. CDR3 sequence: CASRGGLAPLTQYF. The CDR3 bases are TGTGCCAGCAGGGGGGGACTAGCCCCCTTGACCCAGTACTTC.

The V call is TRBV7-9, the J call TRBJ1-1; D remains ambiguous. Germline lookup yields CDR1 SEHNR and CDR2 FQNEAQ (reference sequence). Trimming removed 3 bases at V and 1 base at J, with 6 bases between. This CDR3 is built from 13 residues. In nucleotides, the CDR3 is TGTGCCAGCAGCTTTCCGGCGAACACTGAAGCTTTCTTT. Protein: CASSFPANTEAFF.

This clone was recorded at least ten times. The chain combines TRBV6-1 with TRBJ2-1, with D unresolved. Germline CDR1 reads MNHNS; CDR2 reads SASEGT. CDR3 size: 13 residues. Trimming removed 2 bases at V and 8 bases at J, with 10 bases between. The CDR3 nucleotides are TGTGCCAGCAGTGAATTCCCCAGCGATGAGCAGTTCTTC. Residues: CASSEFPSDEQFF.

The chain combines TRBV9 with TRBJ2-1; 13 positions match TRBD2. CDR1 and CDR2 from the germline V gene are SGDLS and YYNGEE. J gave up 4 bases and V 0 bases, and 4 bases lay outside the gene matches. CDR3 length equals 17 residues. CDR3 coding DNA: TGTGCCAGCAGCGTAGGACTAGCGGGAGGAAGATACAATGAGCAGTTCTTC. This encodes CASSVGLAGGRYNEQFF.

This chain links TRBV4-2 with TRBJ2-1, with 8 bases identical to TRBD1. Germline-derived CDR1 and CDR2 are LGHNA and YNFKEQ. The CDR3 runs 14 residues. The J segment lost 7 bases and the V segment lost 4 bases, leaving 6 bases of the junction unmatched. CDR3 sequence: CASSPRGRGNEQFF. The CDR3 bases are TGTGCCAGCAGCCCCAGGGGGCGCGGAAATGAGCAGTTCTTC.

This clone appeared a single time. The rearrangement joins TRBV21-1 to TRBJ1-1. TRBV21-1 is flagged as a pseudogene. The CDR3 extends over 13 amino acids. CDR3 protein: CASSSTENTEAFF. DNA of the CDR3: TGTGCCAGCAGCAGTACTGAAAACACTGAAGCTTTCTTT.

The chain carries TRBV9 and TRBJ2-2; 7 bases are a match to TRBD1. Germline V gene lookup returns CDR1 SGDLS and CDR2 YYNGEE. J lost 5 bases, V lost 3 bases, and 4 bases had no gene match. The CDR3 is 14 residues long. DNA of the CDR3: TGTGCCAGCAGCGCAGGGGGTTTAACCGGGGAGCTGTTTTTT. Its translation is CASSAGGLTGELFF. The whole variable domain, filled in from reference TRBV9 and TRBJ2-2, reads DSGVTQTPKHLITATGQRVTLRCSPRSGDLSVYWYQQSLDQGLQFLIQYYNGEERAKGNILERFSAQQFPDLHSELNLSSLELGDSALYFCASSAGGLTGELFFGEGSRLTVL.

The genes are TRBV14 and TRBJ2-7; D remains ambiguous. Germline V lookup: CDR1 SGHDN, CDR2 FVKESK. Trimming took off 0 bases at V and 3 bases at J, with 9 bases between the two ends. This CDR3 has 14 residues. The CDR3 nucleotides read TGTGCCAGCAGCCAAGATCTTAACAGCTACGAGCAGTACTTC. Encoded protein: CASSQDLNSYEQYF.

The CDR3 coding sequence is TGTGCCAGCTCGAATTGGCAGCGGAGTCAAGAGACCCAGTACTTC. Translating it yields CASSNWQRSQETQYF. V is TRBV27 and J is TRBJ2-5, with D possibly TRBD2 on 5 matching bases. This CDR3 comprises 15 residues. V gave up 8 bases and J gave up 2 bases, with 18 bases separating them. Germline CDR1 MNHEY, CDR2 SMNVEV (reference sequence).

V usage is TRBV30 and J usage is TRBJ1-3; D unresolved. Trimming shortened V by 0 bases and J by 1 base, and 4 bases separated the two germline ends. The CDR3 sequence is 13 residues long. CDR1 and CDR2 from the germline V gene are GTSNPN and SVGIG (reference sequence). As DNA, the CDR3 is TGTGCCTGGAGTGTGGGTTCTGGAAACACCATATATTTT. Protein: CAWSVGSGNTIYF.

J is TRBJ2-1 and V is TRBV19; 8 bases map to TRBD1. The V gene's germline CDR1 is LNHDA and CDR2 SQIVND (reference sequence). CDR3 length: 14 residues. V trimming: 9 bases; J trimming: 9 bases; junction bases outside the gene matches: 13. The CDR3, as DNA: TGTGCCAGCTCCCCTACAGGGGGGACGGGTGAGCAGTTCTTC. It encodes CASSPTGGTGEQFF.

The chain uses TRBV18 and TRBJ2-7, with TRBD1 identical over 9 bases. J was trimmed by 2 bases and V by 2 bases; bases with no gene match: 4. This CDR3 region has 15 residues. Germline assignment: CDR1 KGHSH and CDR2 LQKENI. The CDR3, as DNA: TGTGCCAGCTCACCATCGGGACAGGGTCCCTACGAGCAGTACTTC. Translated: CASSPSGQGPYEQYF.

This sequence joins TRBV7-3 and TRBJ2-1; 8 nucleotides agree with TRBD2. The CDR3 is 16 amino acids. In germline, CDR1 is SGHTA, CDR2 FQGTGA. V shed 5 bases and J 9 bases; nucleotides not matched to a gene: 15. CDR3 sequence reads: CASSPSGRGINSEQFF. The CDR3, as DNA: TGTGCCAGCAGCCCAAGCGGGAGAGGAATAAATAGTGAGCAGTTCTTC.

The gene calls are TRBV28 and TRBJ2-7; 8 nucleotides align to TRBD2. The CDR3 runs to 12 residues. With V trimmed by 7 bases and J by 7 bases, 6 bases remained unmatched. Germline-derived CDR1 and CDR2 are MDHEN and SYDVKM. The CDR3 loop reads CASTSLAGEQYF. As DNA, the CDR3 is TGTGCCAGCACCTCCCTAGCGGGTGAGCAGTACTTC.

This rearrangement joins TRBV7-2 to TRBJ2-5; D might be TRBD1 or TRBD2, each matching 5 bases. The CDR3 contains 13 residues. The germline V gene encodes CDR1 SGHTA and CDR2 FQGNSA. With 9 bases removed from V and 11 bases from J, the gap between germline ends came to 22 bases. The CDR3: CASRGPPIGEQYF. CDR3 in DNA: TGTGCCAGTCGGGGACCACCCATCGGAGAGCAGTACTTC. Together with reference TRBV7-2 and TRBJ2-5, the CDR3 gives the full variable domain: GAGVSQSPSNKVTEKGKDVELRCDPISGHTALYWYRQSLGQGLEFLIYFQGNSAPDKSGLPSDRFSAERTGGSVSTLTIQRTQQEDSAVYLCASRGPPIGEQYFGPGTRLLVL.

On this clone: The junction shows a germline mismatch at one end, possibly a read error. The V and J genes are TRBV7-7 and TRBJ2-3, with TRBD1 identical over 8 bases. The CDR3 runs to 15 residues. In germline, CDR1 is SSHAT, CDR2 FNYEAQ (reference sequence). This CDR3 reads CASSPTGAGTDTQYF. The CDR3, as DNA: TGTGCTAGCAGCCCGACAGGGGCTGGGACAGATACGCAGTATTTT.

In the case of this clone: Germline is not matched at one junction end, which may reflect a read error. Other DNA sequences within the sample encode an identical CDR3. V gene TRBV27 combines with J gene TRBJ2-7, with 13 bases that match TRBD2. The CDR3 sequence is 18 residues long. The germline gives CDR1 MNHEY, CDR2 SMNVEV (reference sequence). The CDR3 loop is CASSLRLAGGTLHPEQYF. Written as DNA, the CDR3 is TGTGCCAGCAGTTTGAGACTAGCGGGAGGAACCCTGCATCCCGAGCAATACTTC.

Turning to this clone: Other DNA sequences in the same sample also yield this CDR3. This chain uses TRBV19 with TRBJ1-2; D may be TRBD1 (5 bases). The germline V gene encodes CDR1 LNHDA and CDR2 SQIVND (reference sequence). CDR3 length: 13 residues. The germline V and J ends were trimmed by 3 bases and 2 bases, with 7 bases remaining between them. The CDR3 is CASSMQGNYGYTF. The CDR3 bases are TGTGCCAGTAGTATGCAGGGAAACTATGGCTACACCTTC.

CDR3 DNA sequence: TGCGCCAGCAAAGGGGGGGACAACTCCTACGAGCAGTACTTC. Translating it yields CASKGGDNSYEQYF. The genes are TRBV23-1 and TRBJ2-7, with a possible D match to TRBD2 (7 bases). TRBV23-1 is assigned to the ORF class and has an uncertain function. The CDR3 has 14 residues. Trimming took off 7 bases at V and 0 bases at J, with 13 bases between the two ends.

Regarding this clone: The junction departs from germline at one end; a sequencing error may be responsible. The J gene is TRBJ2-5, the V gene TRBV7-9, with unresolved D. The germline CDR1 and CDR2 sequences are SEHNR and FQNEAQ (reference sequence). This CDR3 is 12 amino acids long. For the CDR3, the DNA is TGTGCCAGCAGCTTAGGTGATTTGAATCTGGACTTC. Translation: CASSLGDLNLDF.